The present T cell receptor beta chain was sequenced within a study of long-term antiretroviral therapy in people with HIV. Of note for this clone: As yet, its antigen is unknown.

Study-level points and caveats: After ART, diversity increased yet remained lower than transplant donor controls. Compared with controls, HIV repertoires showed narrower CDR3 length ranges.

Every donor contributed at least one pre-ART and at least two post-ART PBMC samples. The immunoSEQ assay was v3.0, run at survey level. Each sample had sequencing targeting about 35,000-50,000 T-cell genomes. Profiling relied on immunoSEQ multiplex PCR, and the TCRdb table lists in-frame clones only, not all of them. The sample yields about 24,000 clones, about 91% seen once. The sample in question was unsorted PBMCs, obtained 1.8 years before starting antiretroviral therapy. The sequence was collected from a middle-aged man with HIV.

The CDR3: CASSPTTGVGETQYF. The CDR3 DNA follows: TGTGCCAGCAGCCCCACGACAGGGGTCGGGGAGACCCAGTACTTC. V usage is TRBV5-4 and J usage is TRBJ2-5; 8 bases map to TRBD1. The CDR3 has 15 residues. Germline CDR1 and CDR2: SGHNT and YYREEE (reference sequence). V trimming: 4 bases; J trimming: 5 bases; junction bases outside the gene matches: 10.